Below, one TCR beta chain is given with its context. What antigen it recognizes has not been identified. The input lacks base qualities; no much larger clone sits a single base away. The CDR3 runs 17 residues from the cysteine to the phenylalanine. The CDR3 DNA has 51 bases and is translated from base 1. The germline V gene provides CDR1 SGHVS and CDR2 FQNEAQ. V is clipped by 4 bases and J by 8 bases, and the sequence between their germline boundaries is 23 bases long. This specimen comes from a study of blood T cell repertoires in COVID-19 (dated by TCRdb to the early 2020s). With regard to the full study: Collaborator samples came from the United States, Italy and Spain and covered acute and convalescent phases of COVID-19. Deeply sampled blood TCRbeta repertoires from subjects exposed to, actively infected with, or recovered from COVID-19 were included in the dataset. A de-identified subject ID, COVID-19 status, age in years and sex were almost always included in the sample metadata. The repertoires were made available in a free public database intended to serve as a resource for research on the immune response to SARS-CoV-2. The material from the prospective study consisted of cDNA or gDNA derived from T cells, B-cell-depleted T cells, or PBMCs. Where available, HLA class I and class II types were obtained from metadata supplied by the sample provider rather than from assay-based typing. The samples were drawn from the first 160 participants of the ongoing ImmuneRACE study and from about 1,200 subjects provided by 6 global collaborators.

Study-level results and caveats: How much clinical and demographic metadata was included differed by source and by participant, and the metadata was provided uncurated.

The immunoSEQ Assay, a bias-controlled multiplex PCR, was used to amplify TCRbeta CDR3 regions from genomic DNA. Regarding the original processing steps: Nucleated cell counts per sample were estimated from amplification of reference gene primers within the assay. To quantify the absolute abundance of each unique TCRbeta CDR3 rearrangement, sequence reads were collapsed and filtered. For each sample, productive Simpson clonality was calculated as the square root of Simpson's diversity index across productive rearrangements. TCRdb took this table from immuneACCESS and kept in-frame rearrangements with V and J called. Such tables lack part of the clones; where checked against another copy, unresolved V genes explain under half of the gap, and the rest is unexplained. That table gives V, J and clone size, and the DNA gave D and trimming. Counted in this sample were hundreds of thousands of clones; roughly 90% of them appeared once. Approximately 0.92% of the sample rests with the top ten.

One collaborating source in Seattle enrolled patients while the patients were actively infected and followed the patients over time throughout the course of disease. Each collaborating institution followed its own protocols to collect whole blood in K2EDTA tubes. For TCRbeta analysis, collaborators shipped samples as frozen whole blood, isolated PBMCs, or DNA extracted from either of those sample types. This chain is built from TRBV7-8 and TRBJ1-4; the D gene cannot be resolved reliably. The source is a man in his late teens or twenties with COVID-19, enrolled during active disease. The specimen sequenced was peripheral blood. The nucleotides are TGTGCCAGCAGCTCTAACTTTGACGATACAGCGGGGGAAAAACTGTTTTTT. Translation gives CASSSNFDDTAGEKLFF.